Included here is one T cell receptor (beta chain) sequence, with context. Its antigen is undetermined. TCRdb itself ran the reads through MiXCR, one entry per CDR3 protein. The sample records a few hundred thousand distinct CDR3 sequences, under 45% being singletons. This entry comes from a study of T cell repertoires in cytomegalovirus infection. Looking at the study overall: Recently described HLA-C-restricted plus well-studied HLA-B-restricted CMV epitopes were used. TCR beta signatures that were public indicated CMV infection and matching HLA type.

The TCR originated in a human donor in good health (CMV status not recorded). Some clones in this sample may be carry-over from other donors' samples. The material sequenced was cultured PBMCs, taken from culture after CMV antigen stimulation.

This CDR3 reads CASSRDPSSYEQYF. The CDR3 DNA follows: TGTGCCAGCAGCCGAGACCCGAGCTCCTACGAGCAGTACTTC. This sequence joins TRBV11-2 and TRBJ2-7; D unclear. V was clipped by 5 bases and J by 0 bases, with 11 bases between them. This CDR3 has 14 amino acids. Germline V gives CDR1 SGHAT, CDR2 FQNNGV.